This TCR beta chain was identified during a study of shared clonotypes between healthy human individuals (dated by TCRdb to the early 2020s). The study in broad terms: A couple of women and a few men aged 18 to 49 years were included in the cohort. For each donor, CD4 naive and CD4 memory were each given three plates, CD8 naive was given two plates, and CD8 memory was given one plate. Blood TCR repertoires of five healthy adults were deeply sequenced to estimate repertoire size and the extent of clonotype sharing between individuals. Between about 0.94 and 8.9 billion PBMCs per donor were obtained by leukapheresis. To increase sequencing depth and limit assay-specific biases, different laboratories used diverse techniques to prepare libraries and sequence TCR repertoires.

The donors were healthy, HIV-negative adults with no recently reported acute infections or vaccinations. Only Caucasian adults living in Nashville, Tennessee, USA were represented among the donors. CD4+ T cells were enriched by magnetic negative selection, after which naive cells were positively selected on CD45RA and the negative fraction was taken as the memory subset. After blood collection by leukapheresis, PBMCs were isolated using Ficoll-Histopaque density gradient centrifugation and then cryopreserved in the vapor phase of liquid nitrogen. Analytical flow cytometry was used to check the purity and quantity of every magnetically sorted T cell population. From each sorted fraction, genomic DNA was isolated and quantified by UV absorbance on a Nanodrop 2000c. Using the deep immunoSEQ assay, multiplex PCR amplified TCR CDR3 regions from genomic DNA. For each cell subset, the extracted genomic DNA was distributed evenly across all wells of several immunoSEQ 96-well plates, and each plate served as one replicate. For sorted subsets, 200 to 250 ng genomic DNA, equal to 30,000 to 35,000 T cell genomes, was loaded into each replicate PCR. Purified libraries were measured with a Qubit 3.0 fluorometer, size-checked on a Bioanalyzer 2100, and measured again with the KAPA Library Quantification kit. Every immunoSEQ 96-well plate was sequenced on a separate single-read 150-cycle Illumina NextSeq 550 flow cell. Per the authors' processing: Because only junctional sequences without quality scores were contained in the immunoSEQ output, filtering matching that applied to full-length reads could not be performed. Sequences were annotated with PyIR, a Python wrapper for IgBLAST v1.9, using IMGT germline references to assign V/J genes and CDR3. Reads with weak V/J assignments (E-value above 1e-6), missing CDR3, stop codons, out-of-frame junctions, or ambiguous translated residues were removed. V3J clonotypes were defined by identical inferred V gene, J gene, and CDR3 amino acid sequence. Percentage overlap between repertoires was computed as shared unique clonotypes divided by the size of the smaller repertoire. Repertoire richness was assessed with RTK rarefaction, the Chao1 estimator, and Recon v2.1 estimates of unobserved clonotypes. Generation probabilities were computed with OLGA for all TCRbeta clonotypes obtained by the gDNA method from several donors. As stored in TCRdb, this immuneACCESS dataset retains in-frame rearrangements with V and J assigned. A fraction of the clones does not appear; measured against another copy, unresolved V genes explain less than half of the discrepancy, and the remainder lacks a known reason. V and J calls plus clone size are reproduced from that table; the DNA served to infer D and trimming. The sample table contains about 1 million clones; only one count was recorded for about 76% of them. In total, the top ten clones hold approximately 1.5% of the sample.

Remarks on this clone: The antigen it binds to is not known. Per-base quality was not reported, and no clone a single base away is much larger than it.

The CDR1 and CDR2 encoded by the germline V gene (reference sequence) are SGHNT and YYREEE. At the junction V is shortened by 3 bases and J by 0 bases, with 13 bases in between. The CDR3 holds 15 amino acids from the cysteine to the phenylalanine. The CDR3 DNA has 45 bases and is translated from base 1. Here is what the overall study found, with its caveats: Based on pairwise subsampling, the degree of clonotype sharing among donors was expected to be affected by sequencing depth. The small number of donors limited the genetic and exposure-history diversity represented. Clonotypes shared by all four sorted-subset donors showed higher generation probabilities than non-shared clonotypes. Sharing across several donors was observed for around 4.8% of naive CD4, over 3% of naive CD8, 2.3% of memory CD4, and 0.4% of memory CD8 clonotypes. Sampling was limited to blood, and TCR repertoires in tissue likely differ from TCR repertoires in blood. Even with the large sequencing depth, rarefaction of the sorted-subset datasets indicated that sequencing was incomplete. Naive subsets generally had larger estimated clonotype richness than memory subsets did.

The sequence links TRBV5-4 to TRBJ2-7; possibly the D gene is TRBD1, per 6 matching bases. This receptor was identified in a man younger than 30 in good health. The specimen sequenced was memory CD4+ T cells sorted from blood. The cell subset or site label here, explained by the study, means: CD45RA-negative fraction. The DNA sequence is as follows: TGTGCCAGCAGCTCCTTCGGGACAACCTCCTACGAGCAGTACTTC. Translated, it reads CASSSFGTTSYEQYF.